This TCR beta chain was recorded in a study of T cells in Graves' hyperthyroidism and ophthalmopathy. What was amplified from RNA transcripts were TCR beta CDR3 regions. Primed by the HTBI set, a first-round RT-PCR was run on the TCR CDR3. TCRdb ran MiXCR on the multiplex PCR reads and lists one entry per CDR3 protein. This table has 500,000 to 750,000 distinct CDR3 sequences, over 12% appearing once. This clonotype was seen more than once but under ten times. V lost 0 bases and J 12 bases, leaving 15 bases between the germline ends. Germline V gene sequence: CDR1 MNHNY, CDR2 SVGAGI (reference sequence). The length of the CDR3 is 14 residues. Inclusion characteristics of ophthalmopathy patients comprised a Clinical Activity Score of at least 3, a NOSPECS grade of at least 4, and duration under 3 months. Each 10 ml fresh peripheral blood draw supplied the PBMCs.

The clonotype originates from a woman aged 18-29 years with Graves' ophthalmopathy. This rearrangement joins TRBV6-6 to TRBJ2-1; D is possibly TRBD2 (6 bases). Sequenced material: blood. The CDR3 protein is CASSYSGGGDGQFF. CDR3 in DNA: TGTGCCAGCAGTTACTCGGGCGGAGGGGATGGGCAGTTCTTC.